The 20 T cell receptor beta chains given below trace back to one sample, sequenced in a study of response to subunit inactivated influenza vaccine. A single record per CDR3 protein comes from TCRdb applying MiXCR to the RT-PCR reads. Of 400,000 to 650,000 distinct CDR3 sequences in the sample, approximately 7.7% were seen once. The starting material was PBMCs from blood, obtained roughly 24 months after vaccination. All receptors derive from a man aged 45 to 75 who received an inactivated influenza vaccine.

This clonotype was observed at least ten times. This sequence joins TRBV11-2 and TRBJ2-1, with no clear D. There are 15 residues in the CDR3. From germline, CDR1 is SGHAT and CDR2 FQNNGV. The V and J ends lost 4 bases and 0 bases respectively, with 10 bases between them. DNA for the CDR3: TGTGCCAGCAGCTCCGGACGTAGCTCCTACAATGAGCAGTTCTTC. Translation gives CASSSGRSSYNEQFF.

This clonotype has just a few counts. This CDR3 is CASSAVHEQYF. The CDR3 DNA reads as TGTGCCAGCTCAGCTGTCCACGAGCAGTACTTC. The chain couples TRBV7-2 to TRBJ2-7; D remains unclear. The length of the CDR3 is 11 residues. Trimming cost V 8 bases and J 5 bases, with 10 bases left between them. Germline loops: CDR1 SGHTA, CDR2 FQGNSA.

The chain employs TRBV7-9 and TRBJ1-1; 9 bases line up with TRBD1. The CDR3 extends over 14 amino acids. From germline, CDR1 is SEHNR and CDR2 FQNEAQ (reference sequence). Unmatched junction bases numbered 5, after V lost 3 bases and J lost 6 bases. DNA of the CDR3: TGTGCCAGCAGCTTTACAGGGGGCTCGTCTGAAGCTTTCTTT. It is translated as CASSFTGGSSEAFF.

This clonotype came up many times. The chain couples TRBV6-5 to TRBJ2-7, with no clear D. CDR3 size: 18 residues. Looked up from germline, CDR1 is MNHEY and CDR2 is SVGAGI. V shed 0 bases and J shed 0 bases, with 18 bases lying between them. This chain's CDR3 is CASSYSMRYKGGSYEQYF. For the CDR3, the DNA is TGTGCCAGCAGTTACTCGATGCGGTACAAAGGCGGCTCCTACGAGCAGTACTTC.

This clonotype was picked up many times. The rearrangement joins TRBV20-1 to TRBJ2-7; no clear D gene. V was trimmed by 3 bases and J by 3 bases, leaving 6 bases between them. The V gene's germline CDR1 is DFQATT and CDR2 SNEGSKA (reference sequence). CDR3 length: 11 amino acids. CDR3 nucleotides: TGCAGTGCTAGGTTTGGCTACGAGCAGTACTTC. Protein product: CSARFGYEQYF.

This chain joins TRBV18 and TRBJ2-1; D gene ambiguous. Germline-derived CDR1 and CDR2 are KGHSH and LQKENI. The CDR3 runs 15 residues. With 4 bases removed from V and 7 bases from J, the gap between germline ends came to 17 bases. The DNA of the CDR3 is TGTGCCAGCTCACGTAAAGATGCTAGTGGGAATGAGCAGTTCTTC. Its translation is CASSRKDASGNEQFF.

J is TRBJ2-1 and V is TRBV18; 7 bases fit TRBD2. There are 13 residues in the CDR3. The V and J ends lost 2 bases and 9 bases, in that order; junction bases with no gene match: 4. CDR1 and CDR2 (germline): KGHSH, LQKENI. The CDR3 loop is CASSPKWEGEQFF. For the CDR3, the DNA is TGTGCCAGCTCACCAAAGTGGGAGGGTGAGCAGTTCTTC. Combining the CDR3 with reference TRBV18 and TRBJ2-1 gives the whole variable domain NAGVMQNPRHLVRRRGQEARLRCSPMKGHSHVYWYRQLPEEGLKFMVYLQKENIIDESGMPKERFSAEFPKEGPSILRIQQVVRGDSAAYFCASSPKWEGEQFFGPGTRLTVL.

This clonotype has at least ten counts. The chain links TRBV20-1 to TRBJ1-4, with 8 bases lining up with TRBD1. This CDR3 is built from 14 residues. V lost 4 bases and J lost 8; bases outside the gene matches: 9. Looked up from germline, CDR1 is DFQATT and CDR2 is SNEGSKA (reference sequence). The chain's CDR3 is CSATDRAVREKLFF. The CDR3 DNA follows: TGCAGTGCTACGGACAGGGCTGTTAGGGAAAAACTGTTTTTT.

V gene TRBV11-2 combines with J gene TRBJ1-2; a weak D match, TRBD1 (6 bases). The V gene lost 4 bases and the J gene lost 1 base, with 13 bases spanning the gap. The CDR3 sequence is 15 residues long. Germline CDR1 reads SGHAT; CDR2 reads FQNNGV. The CDR3 here is CASSSYRASNYGYTF. The CDR3 bases are TGTGCCAGCAGCTCCTACAGGGCGAGTAACTATGGCTACACCTTC.

This clonotype was counted many times. V gene TRBV19 combines with J gene TRBJ2-2, with D perhaps given as TRBD1 or TRBD2 (5 bases each). CDR3 length: 15 residues. V was cut by 5 bases and J by 4 bases, with 14 bases left in between. The germline V gene has CDR1 LNHDA and CDR2 SQIVND (reference sequence). Here the CDR3 DNA reads TGTGCCAGTAGTCCCGCAGGGAGAGGCACCGGGGAGCTGTTTTTT. Protein product: CASSPAGRGTGELFF. The full variable domain, completed using reference TRBV19 and TRBJ2-2, is DGGITQSPKYLFRKEGQNVTLSCEQNLNHDAMYWYRQDPGQGLRLIYYSQIVNDFQKGDIAEGYSVSREKKESFPLTVTSAQKNPTAFYLCASSPAGRGTGELFFGEGSRLTVL.

This chain uses TRBV12-3 or TRBV12-4 with TRBJ1-3; 8 positions agree with TRBD1. After removal of 6 bases from V and 2 bases from J, the junction contained 12 bases not matched to a gene. The CDR3 is 17 amino acids. Here the CDR3 reads CASSPPGGYRAGNTIYF. The CDR3 coding sequence is TGTGCCAGCAGCCCCCCAGGGGGCTATCGGGCTGGAAACACCATATATTTT.

CDR3 sequence: CASSRKDRDRGRLNTEAFF. The CDR3 DNA follows: TGCGCCAGCAGCCGTAAGGACCGGGACAGGGGCCGATTGAACACTGAAGCTTTCTTT. V gene TRBV5-1 combines with J gene TRBJ1-1; TRBD1 aligns across 10 bases. CDR1 SGHRS and CDR2 YFSETQ come from the germline V gene. CDR3 size: 19 residues. The ends lost 4 bases at V and 0 bases at J; junction bases unmatched: 15.

V usage is TRBV7-8 and J usage is TRBJ2-5, with no clear D. V gave up 5 bases and J gave up 3 bases, with 13 bases separating them. CDR3 size: 14 residues. The germline V gene encodes CDR1 SGHVS and CDR2 FQNEAQ. Written as DNA, the CDR3 is TGTGCCAGCAGCCCCGCTGAAGCGAAAGAGACCCAGTACTTC. This encodes CASSPAEAKETQYF.

Comment on this clonotype: The CDR3 ends on some other residue instead of the conserved phenylalanine or tryptophan, so this is likely a read error. The chain uses TRBV20-1 and TRBJ2-5, with 7 bases fitting TRBD1. V lost 3 bases, J lost 5 bases, and 9 bases stayed unmatched. Germline assignment: CDR1 DFQATT and CDR2 SNEGSKA (reference sequence). The length of the CDR3 is 14 residues. The DNA of the CDR3 is TGCAGTGCTAGTTCGACAGGGAAATCGGAGACCCAGTACTTA. It codes for CSASSTGKSETQYL.

This clonotype was observed many times. V gene TRBV12-3 or TRBV12-4 combines with J gene TRBJ2-1; TRBD2 matches at 10 bases. The CDR3 consists of 15 residues. V lost 4 bases to trimming and J lost 7 bases; unmatched junction nucleotides: 7. The CDR3 DNA reads as TGTGCCAGCAGTTCCTCGGGACTAGCGTTGAATGAGCAGTTCTTC. Translating it yields CASSSSGLALNEQFF.

The table lists this clonotype with many counts. V gene TRBV29-1 combines with J gene TRBJ2-1; D is possibly TRBD1 (5 bases). Trimming took off 7 bases at V and 6 bases at J, with 19 bases between the two ends. This CDR3 is built from 14 residues. Per the germline V gene, CDR1 is SQVTM and CDR2 is ANQGSEA. The CDR3 sequence: CSEQADATANEQFF. As DNA, the CDR3 is TGCAGCGAACAGGCGGACGCGACCGCCAATGAGCAGTTCTTC.

V is TRBV7-9 and J is TRBJ2-3; D is unclear. The CDR3 has 14 amino acids. Trimming removed 4 bases from V and 0 bases from J, with 8 bases in between. CDR1 and CDR2 from the germline V gene are SEHNR and FQNEAQ (reference sequence). CDR3 nucleotide sequence: TGTGCCAGCAGCTCCATCAAAAGCACAGATACGCAGTATTTT. It codes for CASSSIKSTDTQYF.

This clonotype was counted many times. The J gene is TRBJ2-5, the V gene TRBV29-1; tentative D call: TRBD2 (6 bases). CDR1 is SQVTM, CDR2 ANQGSEA, per germline. V lost 7 bases and J 5 bases, leaving 8 bases between the germline ends. CDR3 length: 10 residues. CDR3 in amino acids: CSAGEETQYF. For the CDR3, the DNA is TGCAGCGCGGGAGAGGAGACCCAGTACTTC.

The J gene is TRBJ1-1, the V gene TRBV10-3; perhaps TRBD1 as D (6 bases). The CDR3 extends over 13 amino acids. Germline-derived CDR1 and CDR2 are ENHRY and SYGVKD. Trimming pared 0 bases from V and 7 bases from J, leaving 9 bases between. CDR3 bases: TGTGCCATCAGTGAGTCAAGGACAGATGAAGCTTTCTTT. It specifies CAISESRTDEAFF.

The chain combines TRBV11-1 with TRBJ2-5; D gene ambiguous. This CDR3 is built from 14 residues. Germline CDR1 SGHAT, CDR2 FQDESV (reference sequence). Trimming removed 5 bases at V and 5 bases at J, with 15 bases between. As DNA, the CDR3 is TGTGCCAGCAGCCGTTCAGACCAAGCCGAGACCCAGTACTTC. Protein: CASSRSDQAETQYF. Filled out from reference TRBV11-1 and TRBJ2-5, the complete variable domain reads EAEVAQSPRYKITEKSQAVAFWCDPISGHATLYWYRQILGQGPELLVQFQDESVVDDSQLPKDRFSAERLKGVDSTLKIQPAELGDSAMYLCASSRSDQAETQYFGPGTRLLVL.